The 27 T cell receptor beta chains below all came from one sample that was sequenced in a study of T cells in Graves' hyperthyroidism and ophthalmopathy (dated by TCRdb to about 2019). Library creation used multiplex PCR. Sequencing was performed on an Illumina HiSeq 2000. The TCR beta CDR3 regions were amplified from the RNA transcripts. For the first round of RT-PCR on the TCR CDR3, the HTBI primer set was used together with the Qiagen OneStep RT-PCR kit. TCRdb handled the public reads itself, with Q25 trimming in fastp and clone calling in MiXCR, and kept productive beta chains. Entries that share a CDR3 protein sequence are merged under the most common genes and DNA. The sample table records some 740,000 distinct CDR3 sequences; approximately 14% of these occur just once. Of the sample, around 9.6% falls within the top ten clones. The sequenced sample consisted of blood. Every receptor here comes from a young woman with Graves' hyperthyroidism.

This clonotype was found many times. This chain joins TRBV11-2 and TRBJ1-2, with TRBD1 identical over 8 bases. V dropped 5 bases and J dropped 0; count of bases not matched to a gene: 14. CDR1 and CDR2 from the germline V gene are SGHAT and FQNNGV. CDR3 size: 18 residues. The CDR3 sequence: CASSRFRSQGEANYGYTF. The DNA of the CDR3 is TGTGCCAGCAGCCGTTTTAGGTCACAGGGGGAGGCTAACTATGGCTACACCTTC. The full variable domain, in which reference TRBV11-2 and TRBJ1-2 provide the parts outside the CDR3, is EAGVAQSPRYKIIEKRQSVAFWCNPISGHATLYWYQQILGQGPKLLIQFQNNGVVDDSQLPKDRFSAERLKGVDSTLKIQPAKLEDSAVYLCASSRFRSQGEANYGYTFGSGTRLTVV.

The gene calls are TRBV10-2 and TRBJ2-2, with D unclear. The CDR3 is 16 residues long. The germline V gene encodes CDR1 WSHSY and CDR2 SAAADI. Trimming removed 3 bases at V and 5 bases at J, with 16 bases between. CDR3 sequence reads: CASSDWFSSGTGELFF. DNA for the CDR3: TGCGCCAGCAGTGACTGGTTTTCTTCGGGTACCGGGGAGCTGTTTTTT.

This clonotype was observed at least ten times. The chain uses TRBV18 and TRBJ2-5; possibly TRBD1 for D (6 bases). V was clipped by 2 bases and J by 3 bases, with 10 bases between them. The CDR3 loop spans 14 amino acids. Looked up from germline, CDR1 is KGHSH and CDR2 is LQKENI. The CDR3 DNA follows: TGTGCCAGCTCACCATCACAGGGTGAAGAGACCCAGTACTTC. Translating gives CASSPSQGEETQYF.

This clonotype was seen at least ten times. This chain uses TRBV10-2 with TRBJ2-5; D perhaps matches TRBD1 (6 bases). Germline CDR1 is WSHSY and CDR2 is SAAADI. The CDR3 has 14 amino acids. Between the trimmed V and J ends, which lost 3 bases and 0 bases, there was a span of 8 bases. The DNA for the CDR3 is TGCGCCAGCAGTGAAGACAGGAACCAAGAGACCCAGTACTTC. Protein sequence: CASSEDRNQETQYF.

Many counts were recorded for this clonotype. This sequence joins TRBV27 and TRBJ2-5; maybe TRBD1 (6 bases). Germline V lookup: CDR1 MNHEY, CDR2 SMNVEV (reference sequence). V gave up 3 bases and J gave up 1 base, with 9 bases separating them. This CDR3 is 14 amino acids long. CDR3 DNA sequence: TGTGCCAGCAGTTTCGTGGGGGCCCAAGAGACCCAGTACTTC. Protein sequence: CASSFVGAQETQYF.

Ten or more counts support this clonotype. The chain joins TRBV11-1 to TRBJ2-7, with D possibly matching TRBD2 (6 bases). Germline CDR1 SGHAT, CDR2 FQDESV (reference sequence). V was cut by 6 bases and J by 3 bases, with 15 bases left in between. This CDR3 is 14 amino acids long. The CDR3 reads CASRGTDQIYEQYF. CDR3 bases: TGTGCCAGCAGAGGGACTGACCAGATCTACGAGCAGTACTTC.

With respect to this clonotype: The CDR3 end shows no conserved phenylalanine or tryptophan, and so a read error is likely. J is TRBJ2-3 and V is TRBV12-3 or TRBV12-4; tentative D call: TRBD2 (5 bases). The V and J ends lost 3 bases and 0 bases respectively, with 7 bases between them. CDR3 size: 14 residues. The CDR3 loop reads CASSFGGSTDTQYS. CDR3 nucleotides: TGTGCCAGCAGTTTTGGAGGTAGCACAGATACGCAGTATTCT.

This clonotype showed up many times. The chain couples TRBV20-1 to TRBJ1-5; TRBD1 matches at 8 bases. Germline CDR1 and CDR2: DFQATT and SNEGSKA (reference sequence). The V gene end was trimmed by 0 bases and the J gene end by 4 bases; junction bases not matched to a gene: 5. The CDR3 has 15 residues. Here the CDR3 reads CSARDAGGGNQPQHF. CDR3 DNA sequence: TGCAGTGCTAGAGATGCAGGGGGCGGGAATCAGCCCCAGCATTTT.

This clonotype was observed a handful of times. This rearrangement joins TRBV7-9 to TRBJ2-3; 8 nucleotides agree with TRBD2. The CDR3 covers 17 residues. CDR1 is SEHNR and CDR2 is FQNEAQ in the germline V gene (reference sequence). With V trimmed by 5 bases and J by 2 bases, 12 bases remained unmatched. The CDR3 DNA reads TGTGCCAGCAGCCCCGGGGGGGCTTCTCGATCCACAGATACGCAGTATTTT. Its protein is CASSPGGASRSTDTQYF.

This clonotype has more than one count but fewer than ten. V and J are TRBV10-1 and TRBJ1-5; TRBD1 matches 8 bases. Germline CDR1 is WNHNN and CDR2 is SYGVQD (reference sequence). The CDR3 extends over 19 amino acids. The ends lost 0 bases at V and 5 bases at J; junction bases unmatched: 15. CDR3 in amino acids: CASSESRDRFLTRHQPQHF. The CDR3 nucleotides are TGCGCCAGCAGTGAGTCCCGGGACAGGTTTTTGACCCGGCATCAGCCCCAGCATTTT.

This clonotype was observed many times. The rearrangement uses TRBV7-2 and TRBJ2-7, with 10 nucleotides matching TRBD2. Germline assignment: CDR1 SGHTA and CDR2 FQGNSA. This CDR3 spans 15 amino acids. The ends lost 1 base at V and 6 bases at J; junction bases unmatched: 6. CDR3: CASSLEASGRAEQYF. The CDR3 region has the DNA TGTGCCAGCAGCTTAGAGGCTAGCGGGAGAGCCGAGCAGTACTTC.

The V and J genes are TRBV12-3 or TRBV12-4 and TRBJ1-1; 7 bases match TRBD1. The CDR3 contains 17 residues. V lost 4 bases to trimming and J lost 1 base; unmatched junction nucleotides: 12. The CDR3 loop is CASSSGKWGQPNTEAFF. The CDR3 DNA follows: TGTGCCAGCAGTTCGGGCAAGTGGGGACAGCCGAACACTGAAGCTTTCTTT.

This clonotype was seen many times. This chain connects TRBV7-8 to TRBJ2-1; weak D call: TRBD2 (6 bases). In germline, CDR1 is SGHVS, CDR2 FQNEAQ. The V end was cut by 0 bases, the J end by 8 bases, with 8 bases between. The CDR3 is 13 amino acids. The chain's CDR3 is CASSLARRDEQFF. In DNA, the CDR3 is TGTGCCAGCAGCTTAGCAAGGAGGGATGAGCAGTTCTTC.

This clonotype was observed at least ten times. The V gene is TRBV2, the J gene TRBJ2-1; perhaps TRBD2 as D (5 bases). V gave up 0 bases and J gave up 8 bases, with 8 bases separating them. CDR3 length: 13 amino acids. Germline values: CDR1 SNHLY, CDR2 FYNNEI. This CDR3 reads CASSEAPRDEQFF. The DNA of the CDR3 is TGTGCCAGCAGTGAAGCGCCGAGGGATGAGCAGTTCTTC. Full variable domain (rest looked up from reference TRBV2 and TRBJ2-1): EPEVTQTPSHQVTQMGQEVILRCVPISNHLYFYWYRQILGQKVEFLVSFYNNEISEKSEIFDDQFSVERPDGSNFTLKIRSTKLEDSAMYFCASSEAPRDEQFFGPGTRLTVL.

This clonotype was seen at least ten times. J is TRBJ1-1 and V is TRBV6-2 or TRBV6-3; D remains ambiguous. Germline CDR1 MNHEY, CDR2 SVGEGT. The CDR3 sequence is 14 residues long. V dropped 11 bases and J dropped 0 bases, with 16 bases sitting between them. CDR3 sequence: CACVRRNMNTEAFF. The CDR3 DNA follows: TGTGCCTGCGTCCGACGGAACATGAACACTGAAGCTTTCTTT.

This clonotype was counted only a few times. The CDR3 DNA follows: TGTGCCAGCTCACCTTCCGGACGGTTGACTAATGAAAAACTGTTTTTT. Encoded protein: CASSPSGRLTNEKLFF. The rearrangement joins TRBV18 to TRBJ1-4; D remains unclear. Per the germline V gene, CDR1 is KGHSH and CDR2 is LQKENI. Trimming left V 3 bases short and J 2 bases short, with 13 bases between. The CDR3 runs to 16 residues.

This clonotype was counted a few times. J is TRBJ2-7 and V is TRBV5-5, with 9 nucleotides matching TRBD1. Germline-derived CDR1 and CDR2 are SGHKS and YYEKEE (reference sequence). This CDR3 has 13 residues. Unmatched junction bases numbered 3, after V lost 4 bases and J lost 4 bases. The CDR3 reads CASSRDREYEQYF. The CDR3 region has the DNA TGTGCCAGCAGCCGGGACAGGGAGTACGAGCAGTACTTC.

This clonotype was detected a few times. Here the CDR3 reads CSARDTTGKDEQFF. CDR3 nucleotide sequence: TGCAGTGCTAGAGATACTACGGGGAAAGATGAGCAGTTCTTC. The chain employs TRBV20-1 and TRBJ2-1; possible D gene TRBD2, 5 bases. Germline V gene data show CDR1 as DFQATT and CDR2 as SNEGSKA (reference sequence). The germline V and J ends were trimmed by 0 bases and 8 bases, with 14 bases remaining between them. This CDR3 is built from 14 residues.

V and J are TRBV10-3 and TRBJ1-1, with D hard to call. CDR1 is ENHRY, CDR2 SYGVKD, per germline. Trimming took 6 bases from V and 0 from J, leaving 11 bases between them. The CDR3 is made up of 14 amino acids. This CDR3 reads CAIRRTNVNTEAFF. The CDR3, as DNA: TGTGCCATCAGGAGAACAAATGTGAACACTGAAGCTTTCTTT.

This clonotype appeared many times. CDR3 coding DNA: TGTGCCAGCTCATCGGTGGAGCAGGAGACCCAGTACTTC. It specifies CASSSVEQETQYF. The chain has TRBV18 and TRBJ2-5; D not certain. The germline V and J ends were trimmed by 5 bases and 5 bases, with 12 bases remaining between them. Germline V gene sequence: CDR1 KGHSH, CDR2 LQKENI. CDR3 size: 13 residues.

The rearrangement joins TRBV10-2 to TRBJ1-2; no clear D gene. V dropped 4 bases and J dropped 1 base, with 13 bases sitting between them. Germline V gives CDR1 WSHSY, CDR2 SAAADI. The CDR3 covers 15 residues. The CDR3 sequence: CASSGEGMGNYGYTF. DNA for the CDR3: TGCGCCAGCAGTGGGGAAGGGATGGGTAACTATGGCTACACCTTC.

V is TRBV6-9 and J is TRBJ1-6, with D possibly matching TRBD1 (5 bases). CDR3 length: 21 residues. CDR1 and CDR2 from the germline V gene are MNHGY and SVAAGI. With 0 bases removed from V and 0 bases from J, the gap between germline ends came to 21 bases. The CDR3 DNA is TGTGCCAGCAGTTATTCCTTCTCGACAGATTTAAAGAGCTCCTATAATTCACCCCTCCACTTT. As protein: CASSYSFSTDLKSSYNSPLHF.

This clonotype was found a few times. This rearrangement joins TRBV29-1 to TRBJ2-3; 7 nucleotides agree with TRBD2. The ends lost 1 base at V and 3 bases at J; junction bases unmatched: 4. Germline CDR1 is SQVTM and CDR2 is ANQGSEA. This CDR3 contains 14 residues. CDR3 residues: CSVEVVGGTDTQYF. The CDR3 DNA reads as TGCAGCGTTGAAGTGGTGGGGGGGACAGATACGCAGTATTTT.

This clonotype was observed a handful of times. This rearrangement joins TRBV5-1 to TRBJ1-1; 12 bases align to TRBD1. Germline V gives CDR1 SGHRS, CDR2 YFSETQ. The V segment lost 0 bases and the J segment 8 bases; nucleotides outside the gene matches: 5. The CDR3 extends over 15 amino acids. The CDR3 coding sequence is TGCGCCAGCAGCTTGGCCGAAGGGACAGGGGGCGAAGCTTTCTTT. It yields the protein CASSLAEGTGGEAFF.

This clonotype was seen repeatedly, ten times or more. V gene TRBV7-3 combines with J gene TRBJ2-3; D could derive from TRBD1 or TRBD2 (5 bases each). Germline loops: CDR1 SGHTA, CDR2 FQGTGA. The V end lost 0 bases, the J end lost 1 base, and 8 bases lay between the germline ends. CDR3 length: 15 residues. The CDR3 is CASSLTGAGTDTQYF. The DNA of the CDR3 is TGTGCCAGCAGCTTAACCGGGGCCGGCACAGATACGCAGTATTTT. The full variable domain, in which reference TRBV7-3 and TRBJ2-3 provide the parts outside the CDR3, is GAGVSQTPSNKVTEKGKYVELRCDPISGHTALYWYRQSLGQGPEFLIYFQGTGAADDSGLPNDRFFAVRPEGSVSTLKIQRTERGDSAVYLCASSLTGAGTDTQYFGPGTRLTVL.

In this sample, this clonotype turned up a few times. This chain connects TRBV27 to TRBJ2-2; tentatively, D is TRBD1 (5 bases). The CDR3 sequence is 16 residues long. Germline V gene data show CDR1 as MNHEY and CDR2 as SMNVEV (reference sequence). Trimming removed 6 bases from V and 5 bases from J, with 19 bases in between. The CDR3 loop is CASRLIQGSQTGELFF. CDR3 in DNA: TGTGCCAGCAGGCTGATCCAGGGTTCACAGACCGGGGAGCTGTTTTTT.

The V call is TRBV14, the J call TRBJ2-2; 8 nucleotides match TRBD2. J gave up 7 bases and V 1 base, and 2 bases lay outside the gene matches. Germline lookup yields CDR1 SGHDN and CDR2 FVKESK. The CDR3 loop spans 14 amino acids. CDR3 nucleotide sequence: TGTGCCAGCAGCCAAGTCCTAGCGGGCGGGGAGCTGTTTTTT. Protein: CASSQVLAGGELFF.